Below, 20 T cell receptor beta chains from the same sample are listed, as sequenced in a study of blood T cell repertoires in COVID-19. The data were produced by immunoSEQ multiplex PCR, yet TCRdb's version contains in-frame clones alone and is incomplete. The sample contains about 260,000 clones, roughly 90% of which appear only once. Sequencing was performed on peripheral blood. The receptors were gathered from a human donor in a cohort sampled during active COVID-19.

This chain links TRBV5-8 with TRBJ2-7; 7 positions match TRBD2. With V trimmed by 0 bases and J by 6 bases, 12 bases remained unmatched. CDR1 and CDR2 from the germline V gene are SGHTS and YDEGEE. The CDR3 is made up of 16 amino acids. In nucleotides, the CDR3 is TGTGCCAGCAGCTTGGGGGCTAGCGGAGTACTTACCGAGCAGTACTTC. This codes for CASSLGASGVLTEQYF.

The gene calls are TRBV29-1 and TRBJ2-5; tentatively, D is TRBD2 (7 bases). Trimming removed 5 bases at V and 4 bases at J, with 14 bases between. The CDR3 contains 13 residues. From germline, CDR1 is SQVTM and CDR2 ANQGSEA. The CDR3 is CSVIRGGGETQYF. CDR3 in DNA: TGCAGCGTTATAAGAGGGGGGGGAGAGACCCAGTACTTC.

The CDR3 is CASKGVDRRSYNSPLHF. Here the CDR3 DNA reads TGTGCCAGCAAGGGGGTAGACAGACGTTCCTATAATTCACCCCTCCACTTT. The gene calls are TRBV3-1 (or the pseudogene TRBV3-2) and TRBJ1-6, with D perhaps matching TRBD1 (6 bases). CDR1 is LGHDT and CDR2 is YNNKEL in the germline V gene (reference sequence). V lost 7 bases and J 1 base, leaving 17 bases between the germline ends. The CDR3 sequence is 17 residues long.

This clone has a handful of counts. J is TRBJ2-1 and V is TRBV30; 7 bases agree with TRBD2. The CDR3 loop spans 12 amino acids. With V trimmed by 0 bases and J by 8 bases, 1 base remained unmatched. Germline V CDR1 and CDR2: GTSNPN, SVGIG (reference sequence). In DNA, the CDR3 is TGTGCCTGGAGTGTGACTAGCTATGAGCAGTTCTTC. Residues: CAWSVTSYEQFF.

This clone came up once. The chain joins TRBV27 to TRBJ1-5; perhaps TRBD1 as D (6 bases). The CDR3 contains 18 residues. Per germline, CDR1 MNHEY and CDR2 SMNVEV (reference sequence). V was cut by 5 bases and J by 3 bases, with 23 bases left in between. CDR3 nucleotide sequence: TGTGCCAGCAGTCCAGGGGCCGCCCGGATAAGTGACAATCAGCCCCAGCATTTT. It translates to CASSPGAARISDNQPQHF.

The rearrangement uses TRBV5-1 and TRBJ1-1, with unresolved D. Trimming left V 0 bases short and J 0 bases short, with 9 bases between. Germline loops: CDR1 SGHRS, CDR2 YFSETQ. The CDR3 spans 15 residues. CDR3 sequence (DNA): TGCGCCAGCAGCTTGGGGCCAGACATGAACACTGAAGCTTTCTTT. This translates into CASSLGPDMNTEAFF.

CDR3 sequence (DNA): TGTGCCAGCAGTAGGAAACAGGGGGCCCAGACTGGCTACACCTTC. Its protein product is CASSRKQGAQTGYTF. The rearrangement links TRBV6-5 to TRBJ1-2, with 9 positions matching TRBD1. The CDR3 has 15 amino acids. Looked up from germline, CDR1 is MNHEY and CDR2 is SVGAGI. Trimming cost V 5 bases and J 7 bases; bases outside gene matches: 11.

The CDR3 is CASSQRKWELTAKGGSPLHF. DNA for the CDR3: TGCGCCAGCAGCCAGAGAAAATGGGAGCTGACGGCAAAGGGCGGTTCACCCCTCCACTTT. The chain joins TRBV4-1 to TRBJ1-6, with D unresolved. This CDR3 comprises 20 residues. V was pared by 3 bases and J by 9 bases, with 30 bases between. Per germline, CDR1 MGHRA and CDR2 YSYEKL.

Note on this clone: Other DNA sequences from this sample encode an identical CDR3 as well. The CDR3 nucleotides read TGTGCCAGCAGTTTCGGAACAGACCTTGAAGCTTTCTTT. It translates to CASSFGTDLEAFF. The chain carries TRBV6-5 and TRBJ1-1; D is unresolved. Per the germline V gene, CDR1 is MNHEY and CDR2 is SVGAGI. Trimming took off 4 bases at V and 7 bases at J, with 13 bases between the two ends. The CDR3 is 13 amino acids.

The rearrangement joins TRBV14 to TRBJ1-1; no definite D call. In germline, CDR1 is SGHDN, CDR2 FVKESK. Trimming shortened V by 5 bases and J by 1 base, and 14 bases separated the two germline ends. The length of the CDR3 is 15 residues. CDR3 loop: CASSSVGRGNTEAFF. The CDR3 DNA is TGTGCCAGCAGCTCCGTTGGGCGGGGGAACACTGAAGCTTTCTTT.

The chain employs TRBV6-1 and TRBJ2-7; TRBD2 aligns across 9 bases. This CDR3 region has 16 residues. After removal of 1 base from V and 7 bases from J, the junction contained 11 bases not matched to a gene. CDR1 and CDR2 from the germline V gene are MNHNS and SASEGT. This CDR3 is CASSEDVLAGLWEQYF. The CDR3 bases are TGTGCCAGCAGTGAAGATGTTCTAGCGGGGTTGTGGGAGCAGTACTTC.

This chain connects TRBV4-3 to TRBJ1-4; D is undetermined. The CDR3 spans 14 residues. The germline V and J ends were trimmed by 1 base and 4 bases, with 7 bases remaining between them. The germline V gene has CDR1 LGHNA and CDR2 YSLEER. The CDR3 sequence is CASSQGSNNEKLFF. The CDR3 region has the DNA TGCGCCAGCAGCCAAGGGAGTAATAATGAAAAACTGTTTTTT.

The chain joins TRBV14 to TRBJ2-2; D is possibly TRBD1 (6 bases). The germline V and J ends were trimmed by 4 bases and 6 bases, with 12 bases remaining between them. CDR1 is SGHDN and CDR2 is FVKESK in the germline V gene. The length of the CDR3 is 14 residues. The CDR3 here is CASSPQGISGELFF. The CDR3 nucleotides read TGTGCCAGCAGCCCCCAGGGGATTTCCGGGGAGCTGTTTTTT.

Here the CDR3 DNA reads TGTGCCAGCAGCGCCCGGGACAGAACCACAGATACGCAGTATTTT. Translating gives CASSARDRTTDTQYF. The chain carries TRBV9 and TRBJ2-3; 7 nucleotides agree with TRBD1. After removal of 3 bases from V and 2 bases from J, the junction contained 6 bases not matched to a gene. Germline loops: CDR1 SGDLS, CDR2 YYNGEE. This CDR3 contains 15 residues.

The V gene is TRBV6-2 or TRBV6-3, the J gene TRBJ1-1; D gene ambiguous. Germline-derived CDR1 and CDR2 are MNHEY and SVGEGT. The CDR3 is 13 amino acids. V was shortened by 4 bases and J by 1 base, with 7 bases between the two germline ends. In DNA, the CDR3 is TGTGCCAGCAGTTTTTCATCGAACACTGAAGCTTTCTTT. Translating gives CASSFSSNTEAFF.

This chain connects TRBV6-2 or TRBV6-3 to TRBJ2-7, with a weak D call TRBD1 (6 bases). CDR3 length equals 14 residues. With 2 bases removed from V and 10 bases from J, the gap between germline ends came to 18 bases. The V gene's germline CDR1 is MNHEY and CDR2 SVGEGT. The CDR3 protein is CASSYRDTGVEQYF. The CDR3 coding sequence is TGTGCCAGCAGTTACCGGGACACTGGTGTTGAACAGTACTTC.

CDR3 bases: TGCGCCAGCAGCCAAGACCTCAGGGGACGCTACGAGCAGTACTTC. This sequence encodes CASSQDLRGRYEQYF. The rearrangement uses TRBV4-3 and TRBJ2-7, with a weak D call TRBD1 (6 bases). This CDR3 is 15 amino acids long. From germline, CDR1 is LGHNA and CDR2 YSLEER. Trimming cost V 0 bases and J 3 bases, with 12 bases left between them.

A single count supports this clone. The V and J genes are TRBV4-3 and TRBJ2-6, with TRBD2 matching over 8 bases. Germline CDR1 is LGHNA and CDR2 is YSLEER. Losses at the gene ends were 6 bases for V and 0 bases for J; bases not matched to a gene: 4. This CDR3 is built from 16 residues. This CDR3 is CASSTSGPSGANVLTF. CDR3 nucleotide sequence: TGCGCCAGCAGTACTAGCGGTCCCTCTGGGGCCAACGTCCTGACTTTC.

This clone was observed a handful of times. The chain employs TRBV5-6 and TRBJ1-1; tentative D call: TRBD1 (6 bases). Per the germline V gene, CDR1 is SGHDT and CDR2 is YYEEEE. CDR3 size: 15 residues. The V end was cut by 4 bases, the J end by 6 bases, with 19 bases between. The CDR3 protein is CASSGTGISPAEAFF. In DNA, the CDR3 is TGTGCCAGCAGCGGCACAGGGATCTCCCCCGCTGAAGCTTTCTTT.

The V and J genes are TRBV7-9 and TRBJ1-2; TRBD1 might be the D (6 bases). In germline, CDR1 is SEHNR, CDR2 FQNEAQ (reference sequence). The ends were cut back, 4 bases at V and 6 bases at J, with 9 bases in the middle. This CDR3 is built from 12 residues. Here the CDR3 DNA reads TGTGCCAGCAGCTCACAGGGAGATGGCTACACCTTC. Translation: CASSSQGDGYTF.